This T cell receptor (beta chain) was sequenced during a study of cytomegalovirus exposure and HLA in healthy donors. The method was immunoSEQ multiplex PCR; TCRdb's version includes in-frame clones alone and lacks a portion of them. The table lists fewer than 200,000 clones, roughly 86% of them singletons. This CDR3 has 13 residues. V lost 3 bases and J lost 2, with 7 bases in between. The V gene's germline CDR1 is SGHTA and CDR2 FQGNSA. Sample: PBMCs. The clonotype originates from a young man in good health and CMV-seropositive. This chain links TRBV7-2 with TRBJ2-5; D gene uncertain. The CDR3 spells CASSFKRQETQYF. The CDR3 DNA sequence: TGTGCCAGCAGCTTCAAGAGACAAGAGACCCAGTACTTC.